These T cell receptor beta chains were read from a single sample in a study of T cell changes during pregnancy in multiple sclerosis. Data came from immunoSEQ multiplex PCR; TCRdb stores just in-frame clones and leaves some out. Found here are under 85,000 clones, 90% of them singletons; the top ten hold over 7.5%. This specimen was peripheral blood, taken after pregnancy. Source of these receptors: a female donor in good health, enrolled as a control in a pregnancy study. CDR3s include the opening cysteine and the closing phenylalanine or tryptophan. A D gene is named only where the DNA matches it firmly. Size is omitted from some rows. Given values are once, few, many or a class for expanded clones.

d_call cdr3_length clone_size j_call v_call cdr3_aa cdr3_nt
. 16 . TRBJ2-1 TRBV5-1 CASSLAGGGAIDEQFF TGCGCCAGCAGCTTGGCGGGTGGGGGGGCCATAGATGAGCAGTTCTTC
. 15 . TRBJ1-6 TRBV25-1 CASSDFAGANSPLHF TGTGCCAGCAGTGATTTTGCAGGTGCTAATTCACCCCTCCACTTT
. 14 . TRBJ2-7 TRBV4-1 CASSQDLPVYEQYF TGCGCCAGCAGCCAGGACTTGCCAGTCTACGAGCAGTACTTC
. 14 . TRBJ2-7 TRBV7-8 CASTSRSDTYEQYF TGTGCCAGCACCTCCCGCTCGGACACCTACGAGCAGTACTTC
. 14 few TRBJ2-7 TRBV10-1 CASQGRDISYEQYF TGCGCCTCCCAAGGCCGGGACATCTCCTACGAGCAGTACTTC
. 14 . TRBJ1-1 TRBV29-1 CSVEVPAGRTEAFF TGCAGCGTTGAAGTTCCCGCAGGCCGGACTGAAGCTTTCTTT
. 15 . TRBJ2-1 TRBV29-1 CSVEGGSGSYNEQFF TGCAGCGTTGAAGGGGGTAGCGGTTCCTACAATGAGCAGTTCTTC
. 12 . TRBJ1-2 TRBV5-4 CASSPPGGGYTF TGTGCCAGCAGCCCCCCCGGGGGAGGCTACACCTTC
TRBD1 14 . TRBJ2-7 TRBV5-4 CASSVTGSPYEQYF TGTGCCAGCAGCGTGACAGGGTCACCCTACGAGCAGTACTTC
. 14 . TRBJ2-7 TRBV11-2 CASIGAGSSYEQYF TGTGCCAGCATCGGGGCCGGGAGCTCCTACGAGCAGTACTTC
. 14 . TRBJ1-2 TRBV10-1 CASSDGRVGYGYTF TGCGCCAGCAGTGATGGGAGGGTCGGATATGGCTACACCTTC
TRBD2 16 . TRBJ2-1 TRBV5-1 CASARLAGERYNEQFF TGCGCCAGCGCGAGACTAGCGGGAGAAAGATACAATGAGCAGTTCTTC
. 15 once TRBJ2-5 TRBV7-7 CASSARSGIRETQYF TGTGCTAGCAGCGCGAGGTCGGGGATCCGAGAGACCCAGTACTTC
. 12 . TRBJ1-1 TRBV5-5 CASRIGGTEAFF TGTGCCAGCAGGATTGGGGGGACTGAAGCTTTCTTT
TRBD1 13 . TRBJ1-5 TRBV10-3 CAAQGAPQQPQHF TGTGCCGCACAGGGGGCCCCGCAGCAGCCCCAGCATTTT
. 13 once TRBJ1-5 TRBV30 CAWSVSGNQPQHF TGTGCCTGGAGTGTAAGCGGCAATCAGCCCCAGCATTTT
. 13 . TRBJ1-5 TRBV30 CAWSAYGNQPQHF TGTGCCTGGAGTGCATACGGTAATCAGCCCCAGCATTTT
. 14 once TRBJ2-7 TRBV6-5 CASSYKGFDYEQYF TGTGCCAGCAGTTATAAGGGGTTCGACTACGAGCAGTACTTC
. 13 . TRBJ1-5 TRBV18 CASSHRDDQPQHF TGTGCCAGCTCACATCGGGATGATCAGCCCCAGCATTTT
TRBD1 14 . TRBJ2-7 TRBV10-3 CAIRGQGYWDEQYF TGTGCCATCAGAGGACAGGGGTACTGGGACGAGCAGTACTTC
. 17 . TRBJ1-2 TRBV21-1 CASSKAVGGGLNYGYTF TGTGCCAGCAGCAAAGCGGTAGGGGGCGGTCTAAACTATGGCTACACCTTC
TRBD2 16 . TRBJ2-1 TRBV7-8 CASSLEVAGTSDEQFF TGTGCCAGCAGCTTAGAGGTAGCGGGGACTTCGGATGAGCAGTTCTTC
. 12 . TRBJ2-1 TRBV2 CASSPGVREQFF TGTGCCAGCAGTCCAGGGGTTCGAGAGCAGTTCTTC
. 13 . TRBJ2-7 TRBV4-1 CASSQGTGYEQYF TGCGCCAGCAGCCAAGGCACTGGCTACGAGCAGTACTTC
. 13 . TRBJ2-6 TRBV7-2 CASSPSTALPLTF TGTGCCAGCAGCCCCTCGACAGCCCTACCCCTGACTTTC
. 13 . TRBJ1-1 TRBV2 CASSQTDNTEAFF TGTGCCAGCAGCCAGACAGACAACACTGAAGCTTTCTTT
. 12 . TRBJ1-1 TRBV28 CASSPLNTEAFF TGTGCCAGCAGTCCCTTGAACACTGAAGCTTTCTTT
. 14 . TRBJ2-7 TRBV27 CASTGGLPPYEQYF TGTGCCAGCACAGGCGGACTACCACCCTACGAGCAGTACTTC
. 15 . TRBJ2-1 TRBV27 CASSLQGHSYNEQFF TGTGCCAGCAGTTTACAGGGGCACTCCTACAATGAGCAGTTCTTC
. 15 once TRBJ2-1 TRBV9 CASSPDLRTYNEQFF TGTGCCAGCAGCCCAGACCTGAGGACCTACAATGAGCAGTTCTTC
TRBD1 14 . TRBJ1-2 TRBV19 CASSNNRGGGGYTF TGTGCCAGTAGTAATAACAGGGGGGGAGGTGGCTACACCTTC
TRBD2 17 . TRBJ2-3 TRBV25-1 CASSEYDRLAGPDTQYF TGTGCCAGCAGTGAATACGATCGGCTAGCGGGCCCAGATACGCAGTATTTT
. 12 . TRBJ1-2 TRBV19 CASSGRTLGYTF TGTGCCAGTAGTGGGAGGACCTTGGGCTACACCTTC
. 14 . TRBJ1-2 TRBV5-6 CASSSSRAVYGYTF TGTGCCAGCAGCTCCAGCAGGGCGGTATATGGCTACACCTTC
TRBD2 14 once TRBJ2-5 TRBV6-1 CASSGLAGWETQYF TGTGCCAGCAGTGGGCTAGCGGGGTGGGAGACCCAGTACTTC
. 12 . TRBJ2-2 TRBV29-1 CSVVPRAGELFF TGCAGCGTTGTTCCCCGAGCCGGGGAGCTGTTTTTT
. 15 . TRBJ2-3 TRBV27 CASSTWGGGTDTQYF TGTGCCAGCAGTACCTGGGGAGGGGGGACAGATACGCAGTATTTT
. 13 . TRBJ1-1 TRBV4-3 CASSQVGGTEAFF TGCGCCAGCAGCCAAGTTGGGGGGACTGAAGCTTTCTTT
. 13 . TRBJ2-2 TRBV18 CASSPVNTGELFF TGTGCCAGCTCACCCGTGAACACCGGGGAGCTGTTTTTT
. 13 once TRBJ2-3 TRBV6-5 CASNRVGTDTQYF TGTGCCAGCAACAGGGTCGGCACAGATACGCAGTATTTT
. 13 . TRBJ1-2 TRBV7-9 CASSLGRDYGYTF TGTGCCAGCAGCTTAGGCAGGGACTATGGCTACACCTTC
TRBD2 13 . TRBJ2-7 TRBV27 CASSLGGRYEQYF TGTGCCAGCAGTTTGGGAGGGCGTTACGAGCAGTACTTC
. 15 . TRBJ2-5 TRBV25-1 CASSEGQGRKETQYF TGTGCCAGCAGTGAGGGCCAGGGGAGAAAAGAGACCCAGTACTTC
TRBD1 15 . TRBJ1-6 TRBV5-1 CASSRGGQGNSPLHF TGCGCCAGCTCACGTGGAGGACAGGGCAATTCACCCCTCCACTTT
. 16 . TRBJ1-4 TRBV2 CASSEEGMGIGEKLFF TGTGCCAGCAGTGAAGAGGGGATGGGGATAGGCGAAAAACTGTTTTTT
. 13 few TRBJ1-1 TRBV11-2 CASSVREGTEAFF TGTGCCAGCTCTGTTCGAGAGGGCACTGAAGCTTTCTTT
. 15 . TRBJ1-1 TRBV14 CASSQDARQNTEAFF TGTGCCAGCAGCCAAGATGCGAGGCAGAACACTGAAGCTTTCTTT
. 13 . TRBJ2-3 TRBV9 CASSVGGKDTQYF TGTGCCAGCAGCGTAGGCGGGAAAGATACGCAGTATTTT
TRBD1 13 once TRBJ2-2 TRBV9 CASVDRAGGELFF TGTGCCTCGGTGGACAGGGCAGGAGGGGAGCTGTTTTTT
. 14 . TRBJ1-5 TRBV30 CAWSVGQSNQPQHF TGTGCCTGGAGTGTAGGACAGAGCAATCAGCCCCAGCATTTT
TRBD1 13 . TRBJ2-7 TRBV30 CAWKGQERPEQYF TGTGCCTGGAAGGGACAGGAGCGCCCCGAGCAGTACTTC
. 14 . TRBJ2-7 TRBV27 CASSVYPGRYEQYF TGTGCCAGCAGCGTTTATCCCGGTCGCTACGAGCAGTACTTC
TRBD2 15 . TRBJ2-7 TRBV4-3 CASSQDGRGGYEQYF TGCGCCAGCAGCCAAGACGGGCGGGGGGGATACGAGCAGTACTTC